These 13 T cell receptor beta chains came from one sample sequenced in a study of blood T cell repertoires in COVID-19. Only in-frame clones appear in the TCRdb table, and some are missing; sequencing was by immunoSEQ multiplex PCR. The data show around 300,000 clones, under 90% seen once. Sample: PBMCs or T cells enriched from blood (not recorded which). These receptors were collected from a woman in her thirties who had recovered from COVID-19.

The V call is TRBV30, the J call TRBJ1-2; 9 nucleotides match TRBD1. The length of the CDR3 is 13 residues. The ends lost 8 bases at V and 2 bases at J; junction bases unmatched: 6. Germline loops: CDR1 GTSNPN, CDR2 SVGIG (reference sequence). CDR3: CAVNRGLNYGYTF. The CDR3 DNA sequence: TGTGCCGTCAACAGGGGGCTGAACTATGGCTACACCTTC.

This rearrangement joins TRBV18 to TRBJ1-1; tentatively, D is TRBD1 (5 bases). Germline V lookup: CDR1 KGHSH, CDR2 LQKENI. CDR3 size: 13 residues. Trimming took 4 bases from V and 0 from J, leaving 6 bases between them. The CDR3 loop is CASSRGVNTEAFF. Here the CDR3 DNA reads TGTGCCAGCTCACGGGGGGTGAACACTGAAGCTTTCTTT.

This sequence joins TRBV18 and TRBJ1-3, with D possibly TRBD1 on 6 matching bases. V lost 2 bases and J lost 0, with 11 bases in between. Germline assignment: CDR1 KGHSH and CDR2 LQKENI. The CDR3 runs to 16 residues. In DNA form, the CDR3 reads TGTGCCAGCTCACCATTGGACAGTAACTCTGGAAACACCATATATTTT. Its translation is CASSPLDSNSGNTIYF.

The chain is built from TRBV5-1 and TRBJ2-1; D may be TRBD2 (6 bases). The V gene's germline CDR1 is SGHRS and CDR2 YFSETQ. V lost 4 bases and J lost 5, with 16 bases in between. This CDR3 spans 15 amino acids. The CDR3 bases are TGCGCCAGCAGCCTGGCCGGGACTTATAACAATGAGCAGTTCTTC. Translating gives CASSLAGTYNNEQFF.

The CDR3 sequence: CASSLIAGGVTGELFF. As DNA, the CDR3 is TGTGCCAGTAGTCTAATAGCGGGAGGGGTGACCGGGGAGCTGTTTTTT. V gene TRBV19 combines with J gene TRBJ2-2; 11 positions agree with TRBD2. The CDR3 contains 16 residues. Per germline, CDR1 LNHDA and CDR2 SQIVND (reference sequence). V lost 5 bases, J lost 5 bases, and 7 bases stayed unmatched.

V gene TRBV5-6 combines with J gene TRBJ1-3, with D possibly TRBD1 on 5 matching bases. The CDR3 runs 14 residues. The germline gives CDR1 SGHDT, CDR2 YYEEEE. The V and J ends lost 5 bases and 0 bases respectively, with 9 bases between them. CDR3 region: CASRGQVSGNTIYF. CDR3 nucleotide sequence: TGTGCCAGCAGAGGACAAGTCTCTGGAAACACCATATATTTT.

This rearrangement joins TRBV18 to TRBJ2-5; a weak D match, TRBD2 (5 bases). This CDR3 is built from 14 residues. V lost 0 bases and J lost 3, with 8 bases in between. Germline CDR1 reads KGHSH; CDR2 reads LQKENI. CDR3 protein: CASSPPKGEETQYF. The CDR3 nucleotides read TGTGCCAGCTCACCACCTAAGGGAGAAGAGACCCAGTACTTC.

This chain connects TRBV20-1 to TRBJ2-1, with unresolved D. Germline V gene lookup returns CDR1 DFQATT and CDR2 SNEGSKA (reference sequence). Trimming pared 5 bases from V and 0 bases from J, leaving 11 bases between. This CDR3 is 14 amino acids long. For the CDR3, the DNA is TGCAGTGCTGGTGTCCTATACTCCTACAATGAGCAGTTCTTC. It translates to CSAGVLYSYNEQFF.

The chain links TRBV7-9 to TRBJ2-7; the match to TRBD2 covers 9 bases. V shed 1 base and J 0 bases; nucleotides not matched to a gene: 7. The CDR3 contains 17 residues. Germline V gene data show CDR1 as SEHNR and CDR2 as FQNEAQ (reference sequence). The CDR3 coding sequence is TGTGCCAGCAGCTTAGTTCAGCTAGCGGGATCCTCCTACGAGCAGTACTTC. Protein sequence: CASSLVQLAGSSYEQYF. Using reference TRBV7-9 and TRBJ2-7 for the parts outside the CDR3, the full variable domain is DTGVSQNPRHKITKRGQNVTFRCDPISEHNRLYWYRQTLGQGPEFLTYFQNEAQLEKSRLLSDRFSAERPKGSFSTLEIQRTEQGDSAMYLCASSLVQLAGSSYEQYFGPGTRLTVT.

The chain uses TRBV7-9 and TRBJ2-1, with TRBD2 matching over 11 bases. Trimming at V came to 3 bases and at J to 9 bases, leaving 10 bases not matched to a gene. Germline V gene data show CDR1 as SEHNR and CDR2 as FQNEAQ (reference sequence). This CDR3 comprises 16 residues. The CDR3 nucleotides are TGTGCCAGCAGCTTCCGTAAACTAGCGGGAGTACTTGAGCAGTTCTTC. This codes for CASSFRKLAGVLEQFF.

The rearrangement links TRBV30 to TRBJ1-2; TRBD1 matches 12 bases. Germline V gene lookup returns CDR1 GTSNPN and CDR2 SVGIG (reference sequence). Trimming removed 1 base from V and 3 bases from J; junction bases left unmatched: 18. This CDR3 contains 20 residues. CDR3 bases: TGTGCCTGGAGTGGAAGGGGTTCCGCGATGGGACAGGGGGCTTACTATGGCTACACCTTC. It codes for CAWSGRGSAMGQGAYYGYTF.

CDR3 sequence reads: CASSQDLPAGPASGQFF. DNA for the CDR3: TGCGCCAGCAGCCAAGATCTTCCGGCGGGACCGGCCAGTGGGCAGTTCTTC. The chain is built from TRBV4-1 and TRBJ2-1, with D perhaps matching TRBD2 (6 bases). Germline V lookup: CDR1 MGHRA, CDR2 YSYEKL. Trimming removed 0 bases from V and 12 bases from J, with 24 bases in between. The CDR3 is made up of 17 amino acids.

This chain connects TRBV30 to TRBJ1-5; unclear D gene. This CDR3 is built from 14 residues. Trimming stripped 3 bases from V and 9 bases from J, with 18 bases between. The germline CDR1 and CDR2 sequences are GTSNPN and SVGIG (reference sequence). CDR3 in amino acids: CAWSTLERLRPQHF. CDR3 nucleotides: TGTGCCTGGAGCACACTAGAACGGCTTAGGCCCCAGCATTTT. The variable domain in full, completed from reference TRBV30 and TRBJ1-5, reads SQTIHQWPATLVQPVGSPLSLECTVEGTSNPNLYWYRQAAGRGLQLLFYSVGIGQISSEVPQNLSASRPQDRQFILSSKKLLLSDSGFYLCAWSTLERLRPQHFGDGTRLSIL.